The sequence of this T cell receptor beta chain was determined in a study of regulatory T cells in long-lasting Graves disease. The CDR3 contains 14 residues. Germline-derived CDR1 and CDR2 are SGHRS and YFSETQ. Arm-PCR of CDR3 regions with iRepertoire HTBI primers generated TCR beta libraries. TCRdb redid the calling of the multiplex PCR reads with MiXCR, one entry per CDR3 protein. The profile covers about 460,000 distinct CDR3 sequences, with 13% to 15% appearing a single time and approximately 15% taken by the ten largest. As for time point: newly diagnosed GD, antithyroid drugs for less than 3 months. PBMC RNA served as the TCR library source. Only a few counts were recorded for this clonotype. This sample was also put to use in a study of T cells in Graves' hyperthyroidism and ophthalmopathy. Turning to that study: In the first-round RT-PCR of the TCR CDR3, the HTBI primer set was used.

This sequence originates from a woman between 45 and 60 years old with Graves disease. Sequencing was performed on peripheral blood mononuclear cells (PBMCs), taken at new diagnosis, from a patient treated with antithyroid drugs. The gene calls are TRBV5-1 and TRBJ2-1, with TRBD1 as a possible D gene (5 bases). The J call may be mistaken, given a closer DNA end match to TRBJ2-5. The CDR3 region has the DNA TGCGCCAGCAGCCGCAGGACACCTCGAGAGACCCAGTACTTC. This codes for CASSRRTPRETQYF.